The 6 T cell receptor beta chains below were found in one sample sequenced in a study of T cell repertoires in cytomegalovirus infection. TCRdb processed the reads anew with MiXCR; each CDR3 protein has one entry. This sample has approximately 1,000,000 distinct CDR3 sequences; roughly 31% occur once, and the top ten carry about 14%. No antigen has been identified for these receptors. This specimen was cultured CD8+ T cells from PBMCs, taken from culture after CMV antigen stimulation. These receptors all stem from a human donor in good health (CMV status not recorded). Some clones in this sample may be carry-over from other donors' samples.

J is TRBJ2-5 and V is TRBV6-5; no firm D call. The CDR3 totals 13 residues. Per germline, CDR1 MNHEY and CDR2 SVGAGI. V lost 2 bases and J lost 5, with 9 bases in between. This chain's CDR3 is CASSYGSGETQYF. The DNA of the CDR3 is TGTGCCAGCAGTTACGGGTCCGGGGAGACCCAGTACTTC.

This clonotype was observed a handful of times. The CDR3 sequence: CASSFPPITEAFF. DNA for the CDR3: TGTGCCAGCAGTTTCCCACCTATCACTGAAGCTTTCTTT. This rearrangement joins TRBV5-5 to TRBJ1-1; D ambiguous. There are 13 residues in the CDR3. The ends were cut back, 5 bases at V and 4 bases at J, with 12 bases in the middle. Germline V lookup: CDR1 SGHKS, CDR2 YYEKEE (reference sequence).

This clonotype was observed a few times. The chain uses TRBV12-3 or TRBV12-4 and TRBJ1-1; TRBD1 is a possible D gene (5 bases). V was shortened by 6 bases and J by 0 bases, with 14 bases between the two germline ends. The CDR3 runs 15 residues. CDR3 in DNA: TGTGCCAGCAGACCCGGGGGGACCCTGAACACTGAAGCTTTCTTT. Amino acids: CASRPGGTLNTEAFF.

This clonotype was seen a handful of times. The chain has TRBV14 and TRBJ2-2, with 9 bases aligning to TRBD2. The CDR3 consists of 16 residues. With 1 base clipped from V and 6 bases from J, the junction kept 6 bases outside the gene matches. Germline assignment: CDR1 SGHDN and CDR2 FVKESK. CDR3 sequence reads: CASSQASGGWSGELFF. The DNA for the CDR3 is TGTGCCAGCAGCCAAGCAAGCGGGGGGTGGTCCGGGGAGCTGTTTTTT.

The genes are TRBV27 and TRBJ1-5, with no clear D. Germline V gives CDR1 MNHEY, CDR2 SMNVEV (reference sequence). Trimming took off 5 bases at V and 0 bases at J, with 11 bases between the two ends. The CDR3 extends over 15 amino acids. CDR3: CASSPQIDSNQPQHF. The CDR3 bases are TGTGCCAGCAGTCCGCAAATAGATAGCAATCAGCCCCAGCATTTT.

The chain carries TRBV29-1 and TRBJ2-3; the match to TRBD1 covers 8 bases. V lost 7 bases, J lost 4 bases, and 7 bases stayed unmatched. Germline V gives CDR1 SQVTM, CDR2 ANQGSEA. The CDR3 length is 13 residues. The CDR3 protein is CSGGRGLPDTQYF. CDR3 sequence (DNA): TGCAGCGGTGGCAGGGGGCTCCCAGATACGCAGTATTTT.